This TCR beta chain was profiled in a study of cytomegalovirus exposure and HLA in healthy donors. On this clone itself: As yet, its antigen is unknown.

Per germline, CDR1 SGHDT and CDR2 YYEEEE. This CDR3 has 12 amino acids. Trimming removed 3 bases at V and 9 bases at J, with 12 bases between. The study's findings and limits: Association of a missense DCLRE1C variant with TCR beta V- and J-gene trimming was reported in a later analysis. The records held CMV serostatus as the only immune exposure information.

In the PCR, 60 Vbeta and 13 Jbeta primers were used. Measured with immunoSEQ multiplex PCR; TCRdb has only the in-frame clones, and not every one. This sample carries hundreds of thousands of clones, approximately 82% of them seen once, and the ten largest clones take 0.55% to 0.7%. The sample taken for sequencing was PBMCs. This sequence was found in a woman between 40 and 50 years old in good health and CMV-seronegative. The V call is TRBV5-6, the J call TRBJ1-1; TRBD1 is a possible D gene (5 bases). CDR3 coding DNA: TGTGCCAGCAGCTCCAGGGAAACCAAAGCTTTCTTT. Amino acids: CASSSRETKAFF.